This T cell receptor (beta chain) originates from a study of cytomegalovirus exposure and HLA in healthy donors. The PCR was carried out with 60 Vbeta primers and 13 Jbeta primers. Only in-frame clones appear in the TCRdb table, and some are missing; sequencing was by immunoSEQ multiplex PCR. The table lists about 94,000 clones, around 73% of them singletons. The sequence came from a woman aged 60 to 75 in good health and CMV-seronegative. Sequenced sample: PBMCs.

The CDR3 spells CASSAGNYGYTF. The CDR3 bases are TGTGCCAGCAGCGCCGGGAACTATGGCTACACCTTC. The chain links TRBV9 to TRBJ1-2; D unclear. CDR3 size: 12 residues. Deletions cut 3 bases from V and 2 bases from J, with 5 bases between. CDR1 is SGDLS and CDR2 is YYNGEE in the germline V gene.